Shown below are 31 T cell receptor beta chains from a single sample sequenced in a study of cytomegalovirus exposure and HLA in healthy donors. The protocol was immunoSEQ multiplex PCR, while the TCRdb copy is restricted to in-frame clones and leaves out a portion. The table includes approximately 110,000 clones, more than 85% detected once. Sample: PBMCs. Receptors were obtained from a woman aged 18-30 years in good health and CMV-seropositive.

The gene calls are TRBV6-6 and TRBJ1-4, with D tentatively TRBD1 (5 bases). Trimming removed 0 bases from V and 8 bases from J, with 13 bases in between. CDR1 MNHNY and CDR2 SVGAGI come from the germline V gene (reference sequence). The CDR3 consists of 15 residues. The CDR3 nucleotides are TGTGCCAGCAGTTACTCTGCAGGGATAAGGGAAAAACTGTTTTTT. As protein: CASSYSAGIREKLFF.

This chain uses TRBV7-8 with TRBJ2-7; maybe TRBD2 (6 bases). Germline CDR1 and CDR2: SGHVS and FQNEAQ. The CDR3 spans 14 residues. V was pared by 7 bases and J by 4 bases, with 17 bases between. The CDR3 bases are TGTGCCAGCACAGTGGGGGGTGGGTGGTACGAGCAGTACTTC. It encodes CASTVGGGWYEQYF.

This clone has a single count. This chain joins TRBV2 and TRBJ2-7; 9 bases are a match to TRBD1. This CDR3 has 15 residues. In germline, CDR1 is SNHLY, CDR2 FYNNEI. V was pared by 2 bases and J by 2 bases, with 4 bases of the junction left unmatched. Here the CDR3 DNA reads TGTGCCAGCAGTGAACCGGGACAGGGAACCTACGAGCAGTACTTC. It codes for CASSEPGQGTYEQYF. Combining the CDR3 with reference TRBV2 and TRBJ2-7 gives the whole variable domain EPEVTQTPSHQVTQMGQEVILRCVPISNHLYFYWYRQILGQKVEFLVSFYNNEISEKSEIFDDQFSVERPDGSNFTLKIRSTKLEDSAMYFCASSEPGQGTYEQYFGPGTRLTVT.

The chain carries TRBV5-1 and TRBJ2-2, with D possibly being TRBD2 (5 bases). V lost 0 bases, J lost 7 bases, and 13 bases lay in between. Germline values: CDR1 SGHRS, CDR2 YFSETQ. The CDR3 is made up of 15 amino acids. In DNA form, the CDR3 reads TGCGCCAGCAGCTTGGTGGGAGAGTCGAACGGGGAGCTGTTTTTT. Translating it yields CASSLVGESNGELFF.

The V gene is TRBV2, the J gene TRBJ1-3; D gene unclear. CDR1 is SNHLY and CDR2 is FYNNEI in the germline V gene. V gave up 5 bases and J gave up 2 bases, with 10 bases separating them. The CDR3 has 14 residues. As DNA, the CDR3 is TGTGCCAGCAGTCCGGACGGGGCTGGAAACACCATATATTTT. It encodes CASSPDGAGNTIYF.

This clone was seen more than once but under ten times. This sequence joins TRBV11-2 and TRBJ2-7, with 10 positions matching TRBD2. The CDR3 loop spans 16 amino acids. Trimming removed 4 bases from V and 5 bases from J; junction bases left unmatched: 11. From germline, CDR1 is SGHAT and CDR2 FQNNGV. CDR3 amino acids: CASSSPILAGADEQYF. The CDR3 DNA follows: TGTGCCAGCAGCTCCCCTATTCTAGCGGGAGCGGACGAGCAGTACTTC.

The V and J genes are TRBV5-8 and TRBJ2-7; tentative D call: TRBD1 (6 bases). Germline CDR1 reads SGHTS; CDR2 reads YDEGEE. V lost 0 bases and J 5 bases, leaving 12 bases between the germline ends. CDR3 length: 14 amino acids. CDR3: CASSLGTGMNEQYF. The CDR3 DNA reads as TGTGCCAGCAGCTTGGGAACAGGGATGAACGAGCAGTACTTC.

Here the CDR3 DNA reads TGTGCCAGCAGCTTAGGCGGCGGGGAGTACAATGAGCAGTTCTTC. Residues: CASSLGGGEYNEQFF. The J gene is TRBJ2-1, the V gene TRBV13, with a weak D call TRBD2 (6 bases). Germline CDR1 PRHDT, CDR2 FYEKMQ (reference sequence). Trimming cost V 0 bases and J 4 bases, with 10 bases left between them. CDR3 size: 15 residues.

The V gene is TRBV9, the J gene TRBJ2-1, with a tentative D call TRBD1 (6 bases). Germline CDR1 is SGDLS and CDR2 is YYNGEE. Trimming took off 3 bases at V and 0 bases at J, with 10 bases between the two ends. The CDR3 is 15 amino acids. This CDR3 reads CASSEGVSSYNEQFF. In nucleotides, the CDR3 is TGTGCCAGCAGCGAGGGGGTAAGCTCCTACAATGAGCAGTTCTTC.

This clone was detected once. This sequence joins TRBV6-1 and TRBJ2-2; 11 nucleotides match TRBD1. Trimming removed 2 bases from V and 6 bases from J; junction bases left unmatched: 2. The CDR3 has 15 amino acids. CDR1 and CDR2 (germline): MNHNS, SASEGT. The CDR3 coding sequence is TGTGCCAGCAGTGAAAGGGGACAGGGGGCCGGGGAGCTGTTTTTT. This sequence encodes CASSERGQGAGELFF.

This clone appeared once. The CDR3 bases are TGTGCCAGCAGTTCACCAATCCAGGCCTCTCGGCAGTACTTC. Its translation: CASSSPIQASRQYF. J is TRBJ2-7 and V is TRBV27, with D unclear. Per germline, CDR1 MNHEY and CDR2 SMNVEV (reference sequence). The length of the CDR3 is 14 residues. V was trimmed by 4 bases and J by 9 bases, leaving 19 bases between them.

The chain links TRBV5-1 to TRBJ2-1; 8 nucleotides line up with TRBD2. Germline CDR1 SGHRS, CDR2 YFSETQ. Trimming took 4 bases from V and 2 from J; bases not matched to a gene: 5. The CDR3 is made up of 15 amino acids. In DNA form, the CDR3 reads TGCGCCAGCAGCCCAGCGGGAGAAGCCTACAATGAGCAGTTCTTC. Amino acids: CASSPAGEAYNEQFF. The variable domain in full, completed from reference TRBV5-1 and TRBJ2-1, reads KAGVTQTPRYLIKTRGQQVTLSCSPISGHRSVSWYQQTPGQGLQFLFEYFSETQRNKGNFPGRFSGRQFSNSRSEMNVSTLELGDSALYLCASSPAGEAYNEQFFGPGTRLTVL.

The rearrangement uses TRBV2 and TRBJ2-6; D unclear. CDR1 is SNHLY, CDR2 FYNNEI, per germline. Trimming removed 7 bases at V and 4 bases at J, with 5 bases between. The CDR3 runs to 12 residues. The CDR3, as DNA: TGTGCCAGCACATTCGGGGCCAACGTCCTGACTTTC. The encoded protein is CASTFGANVLTF.

This sequence joins TRBV6-5 and TRBJ2-1, with 8 bases matching TRBD2. The CDR3 extends over 13 amino acids. CDR1 and CDR2 from the germline V gene are MNHEY and SVGAGI. V lost 10 bases and J lost 2; bases outside the gene matches: 4. The CDR3 DNA is TGTGCCACCATTAGCGGGACCTACAATGAGCAGTTCTTC. It codes for CATISGTYNEQFF.

The V and J genes are TRBV4-1 and TRBJ1-6; D possibly corresponds to TRBD1 (6 bases). CDR3 length: 15 amino acids. V lost 4 bases and J 11 bases, leaving 18 bases between the germline ends. The V gene's germline CDR1 is MGHRA and CDR2 YSYEKL. CDR3 in amino acids: CASSRVDSPPTPLHF. CDR3 DNA: TGCGCCAGCAGCCGGGTGGACAGTCCTCCCACACCCCTCCACTTT.

The CDR3 region has the DNA TGTGCCAGCAGCTTCGGCGGAATGGCCACAGATACGCAGTATTTT. It yields the protein CASSFGGMATDTQYF. The V call is TRBV7-9, the J call TRBJ2-3, with D uncertain. The germline V and J ends were trimmed by 3 bases and 2 bases, with 12 bases remaining between them. The CDR3 spans 15 residues. Germline CDR1 is SEHNR and CDR2 is FQNEAQ (reference sequence).

The chain is built from TRBV5-4 and TRBJ2-2; no definite D call. The length of the CDR3 is 14 residues. Germline V lookup: CDR1 SGHNT, CDR2 YYREEE (reference sequence). Trimming shortened V by 0 bases and J by 8 bases, and 11 bases separated the two germline ends. The CDR3 region has the DNA TGTGCCAGCAGCTTGGGACAAGAATTGGGGGAGCTGTTTTTT. Its translation is CASSLGQELGELFF. The full variable domain, its missing parts supplied by reference TRBV5-4 and TRBJ2-2, is ETGVTQSPTHLIKTRGQQVTLRCSSQSGHNTVSWYQQALGQGPQFIFQYYREEENGRGNFPPRFSGLQFPNYSSELNVNALELDDSALYLCASSLGQELGELFFGEGSRLTVL.

The chain recombines TRBV27 with TRBJ1-4; D possibly corresponds to TRBD1 (5 bases). The germline CDR1 and CDR2 sequences are MNHEY and SMNVEV (reference sequence). This CDR3 comprises 13 residues. V was trimmed by 2 bases and J by 8 bases, leaving 9 bases between them. Here the CDR3 reads CASSLQGWEKLFF. In DNA, the CDR3 is TGTGCCAGCAGTTTACAGGGATGGGAAAAACTGTTTTTT.

The chain has TRBV11-2 and TRBJ2-2; D ambiguous. Germline assignment: CDR1 SGHAT and CDR2 FQNNGV. V was clipped by 5 bases and J by 7 bases, with 5 bases between them. CDR3 length equals 11 residues. CDR3 nucleotides: TGTGCCAGCAGCCCCGGCGGGGAGCTGTTTTTT. Translated, it gives CASSPGGELFF. The whole variable domain, filled in from reference TRBV11-2 and TRBJ2-2, reads EAGVAQSPRYKIIEKRQSVAFWCNPISGHATLYWYQQILGQGPKLLIQFQNNGVVDDSQLPKDRFSAERLKGVDSTLKIQPAKLEDSAVYLCASSPGGELFFGEGSRLTVL.

Notes on this clone: An end of the junction does not agree with germline; a read error may underlie this. V is TRBV2 and J is TRBJ1-6; D not certain. From germline, CDR1 is SNHLY and CDR2 FYNNEI. This CDR3 comprises 14 residues. CDR3 sequence (DNA): TGTGCCAGCAGGGAAGGCCGGTATAATTCACCCCTCCACTTT. Translated, it gives CASREGRYNSPLHF.

This clone was recorded once. The chain joins TRBV5-4 to TRBJ1-4, with 11 bases aligning to TRBD1. Germline V gives CDR1 SGHNT, CDR2 YYREEE (reference sequence). V trimming: 3 bases; J trimming: 7 bases; junction bases outside the gene matches: 8. The CDR3 runs to 16 residues. The CDR3 DNA sequence: TGTGCCAGCAGCTCAAATCCGGGACAGGGGGGTGAAAAACTGTTTTTT. Translated, it gives CASSSNPGQGGEKLFF.

The chain links TRBV5-4 to TRBJ2-7, with a tentative D call TRBD1 (5 bases). Germline V gene lookup returns CDR1 SGHNT and CDR2 YYREEE (reference sequence). The V end was cut by 2 bases, the J end by 5 bases, with 14 bases between. The CDR3 has 14 amino acids. The chain's CDR3 is CASSFNQGRDEQYF. As DNA, the CDR3 is TGTGCCAGCAGCTTTAACCAGGGTCGGGACGAGCAGTACTTC.

J is TRBJ2-7 and V is TRBV27; TRBD2 matches at 13 bases. Germline V CDR1 and CDR2: MNHEY, SMNVEV (reference sequence). The CDR3 contains 16 residues. The V and J ends lost 6 bases and 2 bases, in that order; junction bases with no gene match: 7. CDR3 in amino acids: CASRLRGTSGTYEQYF. CDR3 bases: TGTGCCAGCAGGCTCCGCGGGACTAGCGGGACCTACGAGCAGTACTTC.

The J gene is TRBJ2-1, the V gene TRBV9, with D perhaps TRBD1 (5 bases). There are 15 residues in the CDR3. Trimming shortened V by 3 bases and J by 0 bases, and 10 bases separated the two germline ends. Germline CDR1 SGDLS, CDR2 YYNGEE. Written as DNA, the CDR3 is TGTGCCAGCAGCGAGGGGCGGAGCTCCTACAATGAGCAGTTCTTC. This encodes CASSEGRSSYNEQFF.

The rearrangement links TRBV7-5 to TRBJ1-1; the table's TRBD1 call for D was not verified on the DNA. TRBV7-5 is noted as a pseudogene. The CDR3 has 13 amino acids. In DNA, the CDR3 is TGTGTCAGAAGCTTAGCGACAGGGGAGCACGCTTTCTTT. This encodes CVRSLATGEHAFF.

V gene TRBV28 combines with J gene TRBJ2-5; 12 bases fit TRBD2. Germline CDR1 and CDR2: MDHEN and SYDVKM. J lost 9 bases, V lost 4 bases, and 3 bases had no gene match. CDR3 size: 13 residues. CDR3 in amino acids: CASSSSGRGAQYF. The CDR3 DNA sequence: TGTGCCAGCAGTTCTAGCGGGAGGGGAGCCCAGTACTTC. Looking up the rest from reference TRBV28 and TRBJ2-5 gives the full variable domain: DVKVTQSSRYLVKRTGEKVFLECVQDMDHENMFWYRQDPGLGLRLIYFSYDVKMKEKGDIPEGYSVSREKKERFSLILESASTNQTSMYLCASSSSGRGAQYFGPGTRLLVL.

This sequence joins TRBV28 and TRBJ2-3, with TRBD2 identical over 12 bases. This CDR3 has 16 residues. After removal of 6 bases from V and 6 bases from J, the junction contained 10 bases not matched to a gene. From germline, CDR1 is MDHEN and CDR2 SYDVKM. Written as DNA, the CDR3 is TGTGCCAGCAGATATAAGACTAGCGGGAGATCCGATACGCAGTATTTT. Protein product: CASRYKTSGRSDTQYF.

The rearrangement joins TRBV6-1 to TRBJ2-7; TRBD1 agrees at 8 bases. V lost 10 bases to trimming and J lost 3 bases; unmatched junction nucleotides: 8. This CDR3 has 13 amino acids. Germline values: CDR1 MNHNS, CDR2 SASEGT. The CDR3 loop reads CATTETGGYEQYF. The CDR3 DNA is TGTGCCACTACGGAAACAGGGGGCTACGAGCAGTACTTC.

This clone was recorded only once. This sequence joins TRBV6-1 and TRBJ1-5; D might be TRBD1 (5 bases). The V and J ends lost 6 bases and 4 bases respectively, with 10 bases between them. The CDR3 has 13 amino acids. Germline V gene lookup returns CDR1 MNHNS and CDR2 SASEGT. The CDR3 DNA reads as TGTGCCAGCAGGGGGGGGTTTAATCAGCCCCAGCATTTT. This codes for CASRGGFNQPQHF.

This rearrangement joins TRBV6-4 to TRBJ1-5, with D maybe TRBD1 (6 bases). Looked up from germline, CDR1 is MRHNA and CDR2 is SNTAGT. This CDR3 region has 16 residues. The V end lost 5 bases, the J end lost 2 bases, and 16 bases lay between the germline ends. Here the CDR3 reads CASSPTGGRGNQPQHF. Written as DNA, the CDR3 is TGTGCCAGCAGTCCCACGGGGGGCAGAGGCAATCAGCCCCAGCATTTT.

The V call is TRBV11-2, the J call TRBJ2-1; TRBD1 matches 7 bases. Germline V CDR1 and CDR2: SGHAT, FQNNGV. J gave up 0 bases and V 3 bases, and 14 bases lay outside the gene matches. This CDR3 region has 19 residues. The CDR3: CASSFAPIQTGSSYNEQFF. The CDR3 nucleotides are TGTGCCAGCAGCTTTGCCCCAATCCAGACAGGGTCCTCCTACAATGAGCAGTTCTTC.